The present TCR beta chain was sequenced within a study of blood T cell repertoires in COVID-19. Study background: COVID-19 samples from acute and convalescent phases originated in the United States, Italy and Spain.

Those who participated ranged in age from roughly 18 to 100 years and resided in under 25 US areas. Cohort assignment relied on participant-reported clinical history. In the source study's methods: Cell counts per sample came from amplifying reference gene primers. Data came from immunoSEQ multiplex PCR; TCRdb stores just in-frame clones and leaves some out. For V, J and clone size, that table is used; D and trimming come from the DNA. The table lists 350,000 to 400,000 clones, roughly 88% of them singletons, with approximately 1% in the top ten. This clone has a single count. Sequence at one end of the junction differs from germline and may be a read error. Sequencing was carried out using PBMCs or T cells enriched from blood (not recorded which). The receptor's source is a woman aged 30 to 39 with acute COVID-19.

The CDR3 spells CASREDRGSQPQHF. The DNA for the CDR3 is TGTGCCAGCAGGGAAGACAGGGGGAGTCAGCCCCAGCATTTT. V and J are TRBV2 and TRBJ1-5; 9 bases are shared with TRBD1. Germline CDR1 is SNHLY and CDR2 is FYNNEI. The CDR3 sequence is 14 residues long.